This record covers a single T cell receptor (beta chain). TCR cDNA libraries came from RNA via a modified published protocol. TCRdb ran MiXCR on the 5' RACE reads and lists one entry per CDR3 protein. Here the sample spans 350,000 to 400,000 distinct CDR3 sequences, more than 25% being singletons. This sample was taken from a study of identical twins' blood T cells. The source is a woman aged 18 to 50 in good health. Material for sequencing was PBMCs.

CDR3 DNA: TGTGCCAGCAGTAGAACAGCGGTTGGCTCCTACGAGCAGTACTTC. This translates into CASSRTAVGSYEQYF. J is TRBJ2-7 and V is TRBV6-2 or TRBV6-3; weak D call: TRBD2 (5 bases). Germline V gives CDR1 MNHEY, CDR2 SVGEGT. The CDR3 has 15 residues. The germline V and J ends were trimmed by 5 bases and 0 bases, with 14 bases remaining between them.